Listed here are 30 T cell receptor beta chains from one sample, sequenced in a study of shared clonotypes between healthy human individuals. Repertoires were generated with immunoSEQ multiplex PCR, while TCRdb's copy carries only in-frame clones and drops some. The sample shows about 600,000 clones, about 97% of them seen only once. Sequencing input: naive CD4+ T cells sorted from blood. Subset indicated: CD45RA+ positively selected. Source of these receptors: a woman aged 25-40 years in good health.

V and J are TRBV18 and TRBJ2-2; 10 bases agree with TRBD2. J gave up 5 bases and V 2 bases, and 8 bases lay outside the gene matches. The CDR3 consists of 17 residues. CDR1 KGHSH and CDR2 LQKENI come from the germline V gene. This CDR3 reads CASSPSLAGVGTGELFF. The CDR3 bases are TGTGCCAGCTCACCATCGCTAGCGGGAGTTGGGACCGGGGAGCTGTTTTTT.

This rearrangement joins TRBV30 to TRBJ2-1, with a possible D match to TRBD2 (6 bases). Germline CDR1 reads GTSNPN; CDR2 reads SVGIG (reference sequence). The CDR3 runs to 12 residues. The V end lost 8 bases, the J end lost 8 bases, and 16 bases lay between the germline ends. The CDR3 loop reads CARAGRSDEQFF. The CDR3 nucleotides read TGTGCCCGGGCGGGAAGGAGCGATGAGCAGTTCTTC.

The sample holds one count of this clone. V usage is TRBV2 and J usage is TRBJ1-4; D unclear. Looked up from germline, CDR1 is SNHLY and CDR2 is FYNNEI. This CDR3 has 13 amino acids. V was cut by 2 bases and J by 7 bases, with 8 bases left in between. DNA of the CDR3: TGTGCCAGCAGTGAACGAAGAATTGAAAAACTGTTTTTT. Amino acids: CASSERRIEKLFF.

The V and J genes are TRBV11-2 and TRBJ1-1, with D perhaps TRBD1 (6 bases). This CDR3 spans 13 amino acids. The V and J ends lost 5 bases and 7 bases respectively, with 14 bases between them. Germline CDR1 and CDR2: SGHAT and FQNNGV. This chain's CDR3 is CASSDRDIHEAFF. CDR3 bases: TGTGCCAGCAGCGACCGGGACATCCATGAAGCTTTCTTT.

CDR3 protein: CASSIVPAGPEYSNQPQHF. The CDR3 nucleotides are TGTGCCAGTAGTATAGTCCCAGCAGGGCCCGAATATAGCAATCAGCCCCAGCATTTT. The V call is TRBV19, the J call TRBJ1-5; D might be TRBD1 (5 bases). Per the germline V gene, CDR1 is LNHDA and CDR2 is SQIVND (reference sequence). This CDR3 has 19 residues. The V gene lost 1 base and the J gene lost 0 bases, with 19 bases spanning the gap.

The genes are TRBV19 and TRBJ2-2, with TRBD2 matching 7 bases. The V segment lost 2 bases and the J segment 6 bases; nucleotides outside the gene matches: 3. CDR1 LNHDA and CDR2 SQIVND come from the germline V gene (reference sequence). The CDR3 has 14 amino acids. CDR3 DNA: TGTGCCAGTAGTATAATACTAGCGTCCGGGGAGCTGTTTTTT. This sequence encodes CASSIILASGELFF.

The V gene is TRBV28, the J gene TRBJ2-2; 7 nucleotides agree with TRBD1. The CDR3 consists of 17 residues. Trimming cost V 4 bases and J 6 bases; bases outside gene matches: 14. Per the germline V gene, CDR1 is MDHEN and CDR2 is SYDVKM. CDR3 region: CASSSKGDSEPAGELFF. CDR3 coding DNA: TGTGCCAGCAGTTCAAAAGGGGACAGCGAACCGGCCGGGGAGCTGTTTTTT.

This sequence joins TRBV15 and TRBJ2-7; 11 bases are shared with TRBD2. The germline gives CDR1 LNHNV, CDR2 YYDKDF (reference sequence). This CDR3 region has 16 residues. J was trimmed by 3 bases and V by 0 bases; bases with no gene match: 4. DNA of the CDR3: TGTGCCACCAGCAGAGAACTAGCGGGAGTCTACTACGAGCAGTACTTC. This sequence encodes CATSRELAGVYYEQYF.

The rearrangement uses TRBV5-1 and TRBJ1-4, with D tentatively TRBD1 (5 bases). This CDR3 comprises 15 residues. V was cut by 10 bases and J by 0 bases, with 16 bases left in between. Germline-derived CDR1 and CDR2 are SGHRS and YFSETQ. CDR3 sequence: CASGPGSTTNEKLFF. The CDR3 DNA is TGCGCCTCGGGGCCGGGGTCCACAACTAATGAAAAACTGTTTTTT.

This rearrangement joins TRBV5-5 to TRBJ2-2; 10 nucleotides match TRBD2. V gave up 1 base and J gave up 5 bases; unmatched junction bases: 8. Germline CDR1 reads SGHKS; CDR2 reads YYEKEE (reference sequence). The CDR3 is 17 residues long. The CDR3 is CASSLRLAGVGTGELFF. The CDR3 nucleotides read TGTGCCAGCAGCTTGAGGCTAGCGGGAGTCGGAACCGGGGAGCTGTTTTTT.

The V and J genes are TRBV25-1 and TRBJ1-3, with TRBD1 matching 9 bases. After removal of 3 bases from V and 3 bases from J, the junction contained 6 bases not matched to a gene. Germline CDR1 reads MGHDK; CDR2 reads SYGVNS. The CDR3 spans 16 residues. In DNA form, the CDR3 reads TGTGCCAGCAGTGACCCCGGGACAGGGAGTGGAAACACCATATATTTT. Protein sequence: CASSDPGTGSGNTIYF.

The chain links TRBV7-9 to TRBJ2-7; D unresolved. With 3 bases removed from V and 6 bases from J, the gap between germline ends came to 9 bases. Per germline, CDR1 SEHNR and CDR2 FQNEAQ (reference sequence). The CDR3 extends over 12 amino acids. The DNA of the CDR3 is TGTGCCAGCAGCTTCGAGTCCCGCGAGCAGTACTTC. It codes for CASSFESREQYF.

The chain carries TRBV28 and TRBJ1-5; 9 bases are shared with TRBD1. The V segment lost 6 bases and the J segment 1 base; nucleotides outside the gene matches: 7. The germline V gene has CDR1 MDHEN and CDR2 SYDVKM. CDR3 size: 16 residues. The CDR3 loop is CASRSPGQGSNQPQHF. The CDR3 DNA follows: TGTGCCAGCAGATCCCCTGGACAGGGGAGCAATCAGCCCCAGCATTTT.

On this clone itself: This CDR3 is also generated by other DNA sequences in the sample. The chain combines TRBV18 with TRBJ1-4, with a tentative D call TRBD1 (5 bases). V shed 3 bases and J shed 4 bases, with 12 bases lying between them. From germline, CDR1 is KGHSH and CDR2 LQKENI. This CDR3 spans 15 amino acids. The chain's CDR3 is CASSPRRGNNEKLFF. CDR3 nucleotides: TGTGCCAGCTCACCCCGTCGGGGGAATAATGAAAAACTGTTTTTT.

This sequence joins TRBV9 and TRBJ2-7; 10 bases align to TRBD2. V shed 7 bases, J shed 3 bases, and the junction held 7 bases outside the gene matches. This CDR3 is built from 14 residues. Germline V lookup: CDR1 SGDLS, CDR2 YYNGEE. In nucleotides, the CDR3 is TGTGCCAGCGCCAGGGCTAGCGGGAGCTACGAGCAGTACTTC. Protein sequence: CASARASGSYEQYF.

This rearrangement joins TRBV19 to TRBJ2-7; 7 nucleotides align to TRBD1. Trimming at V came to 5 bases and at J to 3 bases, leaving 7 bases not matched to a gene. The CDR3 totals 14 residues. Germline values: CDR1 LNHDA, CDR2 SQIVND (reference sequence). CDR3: CASSARQGSYEQYF. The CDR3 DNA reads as TGTGCCAGTAGTGCTCGACAGGGTAGCTACGAGCAGTACTTC.

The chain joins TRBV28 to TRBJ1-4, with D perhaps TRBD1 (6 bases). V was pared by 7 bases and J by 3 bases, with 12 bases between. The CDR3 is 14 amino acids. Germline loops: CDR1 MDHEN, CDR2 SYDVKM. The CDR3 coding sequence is TGTGCCAGCACGCAGGGGCAGGCTAATGAAAAACTGTTTTTT. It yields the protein CASTQGQANEKLFF.

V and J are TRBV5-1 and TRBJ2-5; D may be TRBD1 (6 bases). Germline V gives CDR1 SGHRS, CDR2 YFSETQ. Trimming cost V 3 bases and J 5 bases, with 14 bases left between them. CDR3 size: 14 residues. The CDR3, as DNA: TGCGCCAGCAGCTGGGACACCCTCGGGGAGACCCAGTACTTC. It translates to CASSWDTLGETQYF. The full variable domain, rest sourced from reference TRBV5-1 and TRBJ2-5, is KAGVTQTPRYLIKTRGQQVTLSCSPISGHRSVSWYQQTPGQGLQFLFEYFSETQRNKGNFPGRFSGRQFSNSRSEMNVSTLELGDSALYLCASSWDTLGETQYFGPGTRLLVL.

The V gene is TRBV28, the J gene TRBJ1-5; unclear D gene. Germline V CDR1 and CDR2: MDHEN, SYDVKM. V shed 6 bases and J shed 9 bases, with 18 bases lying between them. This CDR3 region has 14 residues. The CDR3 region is CASSPSPAPGPQHF. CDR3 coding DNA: TGTGCCAGCAGCCCCTCCCCGGCCCCTGGGCCCCAGCATTTT.

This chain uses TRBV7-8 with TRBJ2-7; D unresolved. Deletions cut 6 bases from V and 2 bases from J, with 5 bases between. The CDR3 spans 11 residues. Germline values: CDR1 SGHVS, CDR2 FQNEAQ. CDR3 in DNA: TGTGCCAGCAGACGTGCCTACGAGCAGTACTTC. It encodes CASRRAYEQYF. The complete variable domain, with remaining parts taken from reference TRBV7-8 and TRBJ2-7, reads GAGVSQSPRYKVAKRGQDVALRCDPISGHVSLFWYQQALGQGPEFLTYFQNEAQLDKSGLPSDRFFAERPEGSVSTLKIQRTQQEDSAVYLCASRRAYEQYFGPGTRLTVT.

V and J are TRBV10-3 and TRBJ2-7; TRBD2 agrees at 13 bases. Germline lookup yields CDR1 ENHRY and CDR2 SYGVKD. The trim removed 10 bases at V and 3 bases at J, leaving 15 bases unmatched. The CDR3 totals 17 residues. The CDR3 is CATKPSTGLAGVYEQYF. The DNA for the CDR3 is TGTGCCACCAAGCCTTCGACTGGACTAGCGGGAGTCTACGAGCAGTACTTC.

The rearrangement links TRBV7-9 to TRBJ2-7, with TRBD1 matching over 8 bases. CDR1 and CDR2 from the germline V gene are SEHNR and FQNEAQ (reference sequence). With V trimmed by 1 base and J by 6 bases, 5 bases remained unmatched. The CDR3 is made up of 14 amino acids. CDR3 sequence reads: CASSLDRGWCEQYF. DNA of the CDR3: TGTGCCAGCAGCTTAGACAGGGGGTGGTGCGAGCAGTACTTC.

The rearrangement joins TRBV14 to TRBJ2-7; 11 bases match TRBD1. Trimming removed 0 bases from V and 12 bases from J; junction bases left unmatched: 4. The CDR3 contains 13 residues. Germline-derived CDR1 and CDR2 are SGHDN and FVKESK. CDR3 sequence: CASSQEWTGGTYF. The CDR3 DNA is TGTGCCAGCAGCCAAGAATGGACAGGGGGCACGTACTTC.

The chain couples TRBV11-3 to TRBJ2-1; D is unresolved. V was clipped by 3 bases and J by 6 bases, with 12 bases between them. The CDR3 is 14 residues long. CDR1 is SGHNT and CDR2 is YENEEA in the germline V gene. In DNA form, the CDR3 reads TGTGCCAGCAGCTTTGTGAACAGCGTCAATGAGCAGTTCTTC. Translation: CASSFVNSVNEQFF.

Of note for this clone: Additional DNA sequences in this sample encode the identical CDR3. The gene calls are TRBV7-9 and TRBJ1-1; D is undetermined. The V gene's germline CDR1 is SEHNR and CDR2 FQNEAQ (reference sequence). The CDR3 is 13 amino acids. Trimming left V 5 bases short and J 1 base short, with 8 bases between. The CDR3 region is CASSLRENTEAFF. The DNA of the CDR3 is TGTGCCAGCAGCCTCCGGGAGAACACTGAAGCTTTCTTT.

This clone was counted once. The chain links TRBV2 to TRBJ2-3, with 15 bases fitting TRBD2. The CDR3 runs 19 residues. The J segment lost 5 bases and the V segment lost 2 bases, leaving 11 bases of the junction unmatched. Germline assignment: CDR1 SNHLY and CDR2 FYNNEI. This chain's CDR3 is CASSERGLAGGRLLDTQYF. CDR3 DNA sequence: TGTGCCAGCAGTGAACGGGGACTAGCGGGAGGCCGATTGTTAGATACGCAGTATTTT. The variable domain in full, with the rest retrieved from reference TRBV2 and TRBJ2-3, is EPEVTQTPSHQVTQMGQEVILRCVPISNHLYFYWYRQILGQKVEFLVSFYNNEISEKSEIFDDQFSVERPDGSNFTLKIRSTKLEDSAMYFCASSERGLAGGRLLDTQYFGPGTRLTVL.

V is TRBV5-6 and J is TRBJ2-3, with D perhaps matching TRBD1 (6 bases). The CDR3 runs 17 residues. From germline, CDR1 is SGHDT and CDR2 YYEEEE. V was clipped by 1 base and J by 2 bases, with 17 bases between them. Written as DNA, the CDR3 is TGTGCCAGCAGCTTGCGAGGGGGAGTTGGACACACAGATACGCAGTATTTT. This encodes CASSLRGGVGHTDTQYF. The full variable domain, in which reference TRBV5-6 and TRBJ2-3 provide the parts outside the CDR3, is DAGVTQSPTHLIKTRGQQVTLRCSPKSGHDTVSWYQQALGQGPQFIFQYYEEEERQRGNFPDRFSGHQFPNYSSELNVNALLLGDSALYLCASSLRGGVGHTDTQYFGPGTRLTVL.

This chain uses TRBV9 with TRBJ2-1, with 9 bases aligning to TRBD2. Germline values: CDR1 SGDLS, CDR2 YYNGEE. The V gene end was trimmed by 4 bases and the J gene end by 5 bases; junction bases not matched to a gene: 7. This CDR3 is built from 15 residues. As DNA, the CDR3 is TGTGCCAGCAGCCGAACTAGCGGGTCCCACAATGAGCAGTTCTTC. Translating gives CASSRTSGSHNEQFF. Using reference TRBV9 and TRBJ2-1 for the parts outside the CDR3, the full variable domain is DSGVTQTPKHLITATGQRVTLRCSPRSGDLSVYWYQQSLDQGLQFLIQYYNGEERAKGNILERFSAQQFPDLHSELNLSSLELGDSALYFCASSRTSGSHNEQFFGPGTRLTVL.

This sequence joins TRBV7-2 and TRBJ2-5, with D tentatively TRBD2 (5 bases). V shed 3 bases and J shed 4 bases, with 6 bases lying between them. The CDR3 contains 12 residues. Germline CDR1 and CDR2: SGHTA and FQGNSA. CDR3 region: CASSFAGETQYF. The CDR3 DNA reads TGTGCCAGCAGCTTCGCGGGAGAGACCCAGTACTTC.

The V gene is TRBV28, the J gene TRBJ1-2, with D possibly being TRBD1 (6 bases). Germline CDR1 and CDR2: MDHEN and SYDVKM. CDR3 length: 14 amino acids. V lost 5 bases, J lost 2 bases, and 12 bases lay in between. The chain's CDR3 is CASSPLTGNYGYTF. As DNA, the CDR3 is TGTGCCAGCAGTCCGCTGACAGGAAACTATGGCTACACCTTC.